These 17 T cell receptor beta chains share one sample of origin, sequenced in a study of blood T cell repertoires in COVID-19. Profiling relied on immunoSEQ multiplex PCR, and the TCRdb table lists in-frame clones only, not all of them. The sample shows around 200,000 clones, about 88% of them seen only once. The sample consisted of peripheral blood. These receptor sequences come from a young man with acute or convalescent COVID-19.

The chain is built from TRBV7-9 and TRBJ2-1; 12 bases fit TRBD2. The germline V gene has CDR1 SEHNR and CDR2 FQNEAQ (reference sequence). J gave up 10 bases and V 8 bases, and 9 bases lay outside the gene matches. CDR3 size: 14 residues. The CDR3 loop is CASSRLAGENEQFF. The CDR3 nucleotides read TGTGCCAGCTCTAGACTAGCGGGAGAAAACGAGCAGTTCTTC.

The V gene is TRBV5-1, the J gene TRBJ2-1, with TRBD2 as a possible D gene (6 bases). This CDR3 has 16 amino acids. V lost 4 bases and J lost 6, with 20 bases in between. Germline values: CDR1 SGHRS, CDR2 YFSETQ. The CDR3 DNA reads TGCGCCAGCAGCGAATGGACTGGGGGACTTACCAATGAGCAGTTCTTC. Amino acid sequence: CASSEWTGGLTNEQFF.

The rearrangement uses TRBV5-5 and TRBJ1-5; 9 bases fit TRBD1. In germline, CDR1 is SGHKS, CDR2 YYEKEE (reference sequence). Losses at the gene ends were 4 bases for V and 7 bases for J; bases not matched to a gene: 9. The CDR3 extends over 15 amino acids. The CDR3 DNA follows: TGTGCCAGCAGCGAGTGGGACAGGGAGGGCCAGCCCCAGCATTTT. Translating it yields CASSEWDREGQPQHF.

The chain is built from TRBV6-5 and TRBJ1-1, with D perhaps TRBD1 (5 bases). The CDR3 runs to 13 residues. The germline V gene has CDR1 MNHEY and CDR2 SVGAGI. Between the trimmed V and J ends, which lost 2 bases and 7 bases, there was a span of 11 bases. The CDR3: CASSYRRGIEAFF. The CDR3 DNA follows: TGTGCCAGCAGTTACCGAAGGGGCATTGAAGCTTTCTTT.

The V gene is TRBV27, the J gene TRBJ1-6; 7 nucleotides align to TRBD1. Germline CDR1 MNHEY, CDR2 SMNVEV (reference sequence). V lost 7 bases and J lost 9; bases outside the gene matches: 12. This CDR3 is 15 amino acids long. As DNA, the CDR3 is TGTGCCAGCACAAACAGGGGCGCTGGGGGTTCACCCCTCCACTTT. It yields the protein CASTNRGAGGSPLHF.

This clone was counted once. The J gene is TRBJ2-6, the V gene TRBV24-1; maybe TRBD2 (7 bases). V gave up 5 bases and J gave up 4 bases, with 23 bases separating them. This CDR3 contains 19 residues. In germline, CDR1 is KGHDR, CDR2 SFDVKD. The CDR3 sequence is CATSATFGGGASGANVLTF. As DNA, the CDR3 is TGTGCCACCAGTGCCACCTTTGGGGGGGGCGCATCCGGGGCCAACGTCCTGACTTTC.

For the CDR3, the DNA is TGTGCCAGTAAGGACAGGCTTAACTATGGCTACACCTTC. Its protein product is CASKDRLNYGYTF. J is TRBJ1-2 and V is TRBV19, with TRBD1 matching over 7 bases. CDR1 LNHDA and CDR2 SQIVND come from the germline V gene (reference sequence). The length of the CDR3 is 13 residues. Germline trimming cut 7 bases from V and 1 base from J; bases unmatched to any gene: 3.

The chain is built from TRBV13 and TRBJ2-7; possible D gene TRBD1, 5 bases. The V end lost 3 bases, the J end lost 5 bases, and 11 bases lay between the germline ends. The CDR3 contains 13 residues. Germline-derived CDR1 and CDR2 are PRHDT and FYEKMQ (reference sequence). In DNA form, the CDR3 reads TGTGCCAGCAGCTTGAGACAGCTAAACGAGCAGTACTTC. Encoded protein: CASSLRQLNEQYF.

The chain recombines TRBV3-1 (or the pseudogene TRBV3-2) with TRBJ1-4; D is unclear. Germline CDR1 and CDR2: LGHDT and YNNKEL (reference sequence). The length of the CDR3 is 13 residues. With 6 bases removed from V and 7 bases from J, the gap between germline ends came to 12 bases. CDR3 in DNA: TGTGCCAGCAGTCGGAGAAGTGGTGAAAAACTGTTTTTT. It specifies CASSRRSGEKLFF.

This chain uses TRBV30 with TRBJ1-2; the match to TRBD1 covers 8 bases. J lost 6 bases, V lost 3 bases, and 9 bases had no gene match. Per germline, CDR1 GTSNPN and CDR2 SVGIG (reference sequence). The CDR3 contains 14 residues. The CDR3: CAWSSGGSSHGYTF. CDR3 sequence (DNA): TGTGCCTGGAGCTCAGGGGGCTCGTCTCATGGCTACACCTTC.

The gene calls are TRBV5-6 and TRBJ1-1, with D unclear. Trimming left V 4 bases short and J 8 bases short, with 12 bases between. The germline CDR1 and CDR2 sequences are SGHDT and YYEEEE. This CDR3 region has 12 residues. CDR3 sequence: CASSPGSSEAFF. DNA for the CDR3: TGTGCCAGCAGCCCCGGGTCGTCAGAAGCTTTCTTT.

This rearrangement joins TRBV5-5 to TRBJ2-7; TRBD1 aligns across 7 bases. The ends lost 2 bases at V and 3 bases at J; junction bases unmatched: 8. The germline V gene has CDR1 SGHKS and CDR2 YYEKEE (reference sequence). This CDR3 comprises 15 residues. CDR3 residues: CASSFFEGAFYEQYF. In DNA form, the CDR3 reads TGTGCCAGCAGCTTTTTTGAGGGGGCCTTCTACGAGCAGTACTTC.

The chain joins TRBV30 to TRBJ2-5; D not certain. V was pared by 0 bases and J by 3 bases, with 14 bases between. Germline V gene data show CDR1 as GTSNPN and CDR2 as SVGIG (reference sequence). This CDR3 is built from 15 residues. Here the CDR3 reads CAWSVLLLPKETQYF. The CDR3 DNA reads as TGTGCCTGGAGTGTACTCTTACTGCCCAAAGAGACCCAGTACTTC.

V gene TRBV11-1 combines with J gene TRBJ1-5, with D possibly matching TRBD1 (6 bases). The CDR3 extends over 13 amino acids. Trimming removed 4 bases at V and 4 bases at J, with 8 bases between. Germline assignment: CDR1 SGHAT and CDR2 FQDESV (reference sequence). The CDR3 region is CASSWGTNQPQHF. The CDR3 DNA reads as TGTGCCAGCAGCTGGGGGACAAATCAGCCCCAGCATTTT.

This rearrangement joins TRBV19 to TRBJ2-5; 9 nucleotides match TRBD2. The CDR3 spans 16 residues. Unmatched junction bases numbered 8, after V lost 1 base and J lost 5 bases. Germline CDR1 and CDR2: LNHDA and SQIVND (reference sequence). The CDR3, as DNA: TGTGCCAGTAGTATAGGTGGGACTAGCTCGCGGGAGACCCAGTACTTC. It encodes CASSIGGTSSRETQYF.

The genes are TRBV27 and TRBJ1-6; 9 bases fit TRBD1. The CDR3 is 16 amino acids. CDR1 and CDR2 (germline): MNHEY, SMNVEV (reference sequence). Unmatched junction bases numbered 16, after V lost 5 bases and J lost 14 bases. CDR3 residues: CASSPNAGTGRASLHF. CDR3 DNA: TGTGCCAGCAGTCCTAATGCCGGGACAGGGCGTGCGTCCCTCCACTTT.

The chain couples TRBV19 to TRBJ1-5; D is possibly TRBD1 (5 bases). The CDR3 has 16 amino acids. Germline V gene lookup returns CDR1 LNHDA and CDR2 SQIVND (reference sequence). Trimming pared 7 bases from V and 3 bases from J, leaving 19 bases between. CDR3 protein: CASKPGRGALNQPQHF. CDR3 bases: TGTGCCAGTAAACCAGGGAGGGGAGCACTCAATCAGCCCCAGCATTTT.